Following are 20 T cell receptor beta chains from one sample sequenced in a study of tumor-infiltrating lymphocytes in primary liver carcinoma. Starting material of 400 to 600 ng total RNA yielded TCR beta cDNA via a constant-region primer. Three nested multiplex PCR rounds, a slightly modified ARM-PCR method, built the TCR beta libraries. Amplification in the first two PCR rounds was performed using TRBV1-TRBV30 forward primers and a C-beta reverse primer for 10 cycles each. TCRdb reprocessed the multiplex PCR reads via MiXCR and lists one record per CDR3 protein. The sample includes some 190,000 distinct CDR3 sequences, 50% to 75% of them seen just once. Blood RNA came from unsorted whole blood; germline DNA was also extracted. Sample: peripheral blood. The receptors were sampled from a man aged 35 to 55 with primary liver carcinoma and hepatitis B virus infection.

The V call is TRBV6-5, the J call TRBJ2-1; D ambiguous. Germline V gives CDR1 MNHEY, CDR2 SVGAGI. The CDR3 totals 14 residues. V was pared by 4 bases and J by 0 bases, with 7 bases between. The CDR3 DNA sequence: TGTGCCAGCAGTTGGGCAAGCTCCTACAATGAGCAGTTCTTC. It encodes CASSWASSYNEQFF.

Turning to this clonotype: A read error is likely, as this CDR3 ends without the conserved phenylalanine or tryptophan. This chain uses TRBV6-1 with TRBJ2-7; 8 nucleotides line up with TRBD1. V shed 11 bases and J 6 bases; nucleotides not matched to a gene: 9. The CDR3 has 12 residues. In germline, CDR1 is MNHNS, CDR2 SASEGT. CDR3 in amino acids: CAGHQGAGEQYL. The CDR3 nucleotides are TGTGCCGGACACCAGGGGGCTGGCGAGCAGTACTTA.

The chain couples TRBV4-2 to TRBJ2-7; 9 nucleotides match TRBD2. J gave up 3 bases and V 0 bases, and 9 bases lay outside the gene matches. The CDR3 extends over 17 amino acids. CDR1 and CDR2 (germline): LGHNA, YNFKEQ. CDR3 nucleotides: TGTGCCAGCAGCCAAGATTCGTCCCTAGCGGGGAACTACGAGCAGTACTTC. It is translated as CASSQDSSLAGNYEQYF.

J is TRBJ2-1 and V is TRBV29-1; 11 positions match TRBD1. The CDR3 is 13 amino acids. V was pared by 4 bases and J by 14 bases, with 10 bases of the junction left unmatched. Germline V gene lookup returns CDR1 SQVTM and CDR2 ANQGSEA. CDR3 sequence (DNA): TGCAGCGTTGGGGGGACAGGGGGGGATGAAAAGTTCTTC. It encodes CSVGGTGGDEKFF.

The chain has TRBV11-2 and TRBJ2-7; no firm D call. Per germline, CDR1 SGHAT and CDR2 FQNNGV. Trimming stripped 1 base from V and 0 bases from J, with 13 bases between. This CDR3 is 16 amino acids long. The DNA for the CDR3 is TGTGCCAGCAGCTTAGGAGGAAAGCTCGTCTCCTACGAGCAGTACTTC. It translates to CASSLGGKLVSYEQYF. Combining the CDR3 with reference TRBV11-2 and TRBJ2-7 gives the whole variable domain EAGVAQSPRYKIIEKRQSVAFWCNPISGHATLYWYQQILGQGPKLLIQFQNNGVVDDSQLPKDRFSAERLKGVDSTLKIQPAKLEDSAVYLCASSLGGKLVSYEQYFGPGTRLTVT.

The chain combines TRBV5-1 with TRBJ2-5, with a possible D match to TRBD1 (6 bases). Germline V lookup: CDR1 SGHRS, CDR2 YFSETQ. The CDR3 has 16 residues. The V end lost 0 bases, the J end lost 2 bases, and 14 bases lay between the germline ends. CDR3 in amino acids: CASSLDYLTGQETQYF. Here the CDR3 DNA reads TGCGCCAGCAGCTTGGATTATCTTACAGGGCAAGAGACCCAGTACTTC. The whole variable domain, remainder taken from reference TRBV5-1 and TRBJ2-5, is KAGVTQTPRYLIKTRGQQVTLSCSPISGHRSVSWYQQTPGQGLQFLFEYFSETQRNKGNFPGRFSGRQFSNSRSEMNVSTLELGDSALYLCASSLDYLTGQETQYFGPGTRLLVL.

The V gene is TRBV7-9, the J gene TRBJ2-5; 7 bases line up with TRBD2. V was pared by 5 bases and J by 5 bases, with 11 bases of the junction left unmatched. Germline lookup yields CDR1 SEHNR and CDR2 FQNEAQ (reference sequence). The CDR3 totals 15 residues. The CDR3 nucleotides read TGTGCCAGCAGCCTTACCCGGGAGGAAGATGAGACCCAGTACTTC. Protein product: CASSLTREEDETQYF.

J is TRBJ2-3 and V is TRBV7-8; 7 nucleotides align to TRBD2. The CDR3 spans 17 residues. Per the germline V gene, CDR1 is SGHVS and CDR2 is FQNEAQ. Trimming took 6 bases from V and 0 from J; bases not matched to a gene: 12. DNA of the CDR3: TGTGCCAGCAGTCACGATAGGCTAGCGGCAAGCACAGATACGCAGTATTTT. Its translation is CASSHDRLAASTDTQYF.

With regard to this clonotype: A clone one base away is much larger, so this may be a read error. The J gene is TRBJ2-3, the V gene TRBV29-1; D possibly corresponds to TRBD1 (5 bases). This CDR3 has 15 amino acids. The germline CDR1 and CDR2 sequences are SQVTM and ANQGSEA. CDR3 in amino acids: CSVDSDPRGTDTHYF. In DNA form, the CDR3 reads TGCAGCGTTGATTCCGACCCAAGGGGCACAGATACGCATTATTTT.

With respect to this clonotype: A much larger clone differs from this one at a single base, so this may be a read error. The CDR3 DNA reads as TGTGCCAGCAGCTTAGGGGGAGGGGATACAGATACGCAGTATTTT. It yields the protein CASSLGGGDTDTQYF. This sequence joins TRBV11-2 and TRBJ2-3; 7 bases match TRBD2. Germline V lookup: CDR1 SGHAT, CDR2 FQNNGV. CDR3 length: 15 residues. J gave up 3 bases and V 1 base, and 4 bases lay outside the gene matches.

This clonotype was found a few times. This chain joins TRBV29-1 and TRBJ1-2; D is undetermined. There are 12 residues in the CDR3. Germline loops: CDR1 SQVTM, CDR2 ANQGSEA. V dropped 2 bases and J dropped 2 bases, with 6 bases sitting between them. CDR3 protein: CSVEWGNYGYTF. In DNA, the CDR3 is TGCAGCGTTGAATGGGGAAACTATGGCTACACCTTC.

The CDR3 sequence: CASRGSYEQYF. The CDR3 coding sequence is TGCGCCAGCAGGGGGTCCTACGAGCAGTACTTC. This sequence joins TRBV5-1 and TRBJ2-7; D is uncertain. V shed 5 bases and J shed 1 base, with 4 bases lying between them. The CDR3 covers 11 residues. Per the germline V gene, CDR1 is SGHRS and CDR2 is YFSETQ.

As concerns this clonotype: Compared with germline, one end of the junction differs, possibly owing to a read error. The chain uses TRBV11-2 and TRBJ2-3; no firm D call. Germline values: CDR1 SGHAT, CDR2 FQNNGV. The CDR3 spans 15 residues. CDR3 amino acids: CASRAPEWITDTQYF. As DNA, the CDR3 is TGTGCCAGCCGCGCTCCTGAGTGGATCACAGACACGCAGTATTTT.

Regarding this clonotype: With a much larger clone just one base away, this may be a read error. This chain's CDR3 is CVSRSGGLYNEQFF. CDR3 in DNA: TGTGTCAGCAGGTCAGGGGGATTGTACAATGAGCAGTTCTTC. The rearrangement links TRBV11-2 to TRBJ2-1; 7 bases match TRBD1. The germline V gene encodes CDR1 SGHAT and CDR2 FQNNGV. This CDR3 region has 14 residues.

In its sample, this clonotype was seen a few times. This may come from a read error, since a much larger clone is one base off. This sequence joins TRBV11-2 and TRBJ2-1; D is possibly TRBD1 (5 bases). This CDR3 comprises 14 residues. CDR1 and CDR2 from the germline V gene are SGHAT and FQNNGV. Here the CDR3 DNA reads TGTGCCAGCTCCAACCGGCAGGGCCACAATGAGCAGTCCTTC. It is translated as CASSNRQGHNEQSF.

The chain joins TRBV13 to TRBJ1-6; D is undetermined. The CDR3 covers 13 residues. The V end lost 8 bases, the J end lost 11 bases, and 16 bases lay between the germline ends. The germline CDR1 and CDR2 sequences are PRHDT and FYEKMQ (reference sequence). CDR3 residues: CASGLHGRAPLHF. The CDR3 region has the DNA TGTGCCAGCGGCCTTCACGGGCGAGCACCCCTCCACTTT.

This clonotype was seen a handful of times. The rearrangement joins TRBV29-1 to TRBJ1-2, with D tentatively TRBD1 (5 bases). V was cut by 4 bases and J by 6 bases, with 6 bases left in between. This CDR3 comprises 10 residues. From germline, CDR1 is SQVTM and CDR2 ANQGSEA. The CDR3 sequence: CSVGQNGYTF. For the CDR3, the DNA is TGCAGCGTTGGACAGAATGGCTACACCTTC. The full variable domain, in which reference TRBV29-1 and TRBJ1-2 provide the parts outside the CDR3, is SAVISQKPSRDICQRGTSLTIQCQVDSQVTMMFWYRQQPGQSLTLIATANQGSEATYESGFVIDKFPISRPNLTFSTLTVSNMSPEDSSIYLCSVGQNGYTFGSGTRLTVV.

This clonotype was found many times. This sequence joins TRBV12-3 or TRBV12-4 and TRBJ1-5; D gene ambiguous. The CDR3 is 13 residues long. Trimming removed 4 bases from V and 9 bases from J, with 13 bases in between. The CDR3: CASSWAGKGPQHF. The CDR3 DNA is TGTGCCAGCAGTTGGGCCGGGAAAGGGCCCCAGCATTTT.

This clonotype was seen at least ten times. The chain combines TRBV29-1 with TRBJ2-6, with no clear D. CDR3 length equals 18 residues. The germline V gene has CDR1 SQVTM and CDR2 ANQGSEA. Trimming shortened V by 2 bases and J by 0 bases, and 17 bases separated the two germline ends. CDR3 nucleotides: TGCAGCGTTGAACACCAGACGGAAGGGCTCTCTGGGGCCAACGTCCTGACTTTC. Translating gives CSVEHQTEGLSGANVLTF. The full variable domain, with the rest looked up from reference TRBV29-1 and TRBJ2-6, is SAVISQKPSRDICQRGTSLTIQCQVDSQVTMMFWYRQQPGQSLTLIATANQGSEATYESGFVIDKFPISRPNLTFSTLTVSNMSPEDSSIYLCSVEHQTEGLSGANVLTFGAGSRLTVL.

Points on this clonotype: This is likely a read error, given that the CDR3 carries no conserved phenylalanine or tryptophan at its end. The DNA is left out, because the CDR3 cannot be placed on it with certainty; the CDR3 is given as TCRdb lists it. CDR3 in amino acids: CASTRGTGTAKYL. The rearrangement uses TRBV6-1 and TRBJ2-3; TRBD1 reflects the table's D call only, with no check against the DNA. A total of 13 residues make up the CDR3, ends included. Germline CDR1 reads MNHNS; CDR2 reads SASEGT.